This T cell receptor beta chain was captured by sequencing in a study of shared clonotypes between healthy human individuals. This table comes from immunoSEQ multiplex PCR, and its TCRdb copy is limited to in-frame clones, with some not included. Of 2 million to 2.5 million clones listed, around 95% are singletons. Donors were healthy HIV-negative adults without recent acute infections or vaccinations. All of the donors resided in Nashville, Tennessee, and each was a Caucasian adult. Sample: naive CD4+ T cells sorted from blood. Documented subset: CD45RA+ positively selected. This clonotype was sampled from a man between 18 and 35 years old in good health.

CDR3 in amino acids: CASRTGDTEAFF. The CDR3 nucleotides are TGTGCCAGCAGAACAGGGGACACTGAAGCTTTCTTT. This sequence joins TRBV28 and TRBJ1-1; 7 bases line up with TRBD1. V trimming: 6 bases; J trimming: 3 bases; junction bases outside the gene matches: 1. The CDR3 has 12 residues. The germline V gene has CDR1 MDHEN and CDR2 SYDVKM. The whole variable domain, remainder taken from reference TRBV28 and TRBJ1-1, is DVKVTQSSRYLVKRTGEKVFLECVQDMDHENMFWYRQDPGLGLRLIYFSYDVKMKEKGDIPEGYSVSREKKERFSLILESASTNQTSMYLCASRTGDTEAFFGQGTRLTVV.